The next 2 T cell receptor beta chains were all read from a single sample in a study. One entry per CDR3 protein results from TCRdb running MiXCR on the 5' RACE reads. The sample lists tens of thousands of distinct CDR3 sequences, 29% occurring once. Sequenced input: memory CD4+ T cells sorted from a lymph node. Regarding subset: memory CD4+ T cells, CD4+CD45RO+CD25-. Source of these receptors: a female donor with breast cancer.

This clonotype has only a few counts. The chain links TRBV6-5 to TRBJ2-7; 8 bases agree with TRBD1. The germline CDR1 and CDR2 sequences are MNHEY and SVGAGI. The CDR3 extends over 15 amino acids. Trimming at V came to 4 bases and at J to 2 bases, leaving 7 bases not matched to a gene. The CDR3 loop reads CASSFAGTGTYEQYF. CDR3 nucleotides: TGTGCCAGCAGTTTCGCCGGGACAGGTACCTACGAGCAGTACTTC.

This clonotype was seen a few times. V and J are TRBV28 and TRBJ2-3, with TRBD2 matching over 9 bases. There are 15 residues in the CDR3. Looked up from germline, CDR1 is MDHEN and CDR2 is SYDVKM. The V and J ends lost 3 bases and 4 bases, in that order; junction bases with no gene match: 5. For the CDR3, the DNA is TGTGCCAGCAGTTTTCTTAGCGGGGGACCAGATACGCAGTATTTT. Its translation is CASSFLSGGPDTQYF.